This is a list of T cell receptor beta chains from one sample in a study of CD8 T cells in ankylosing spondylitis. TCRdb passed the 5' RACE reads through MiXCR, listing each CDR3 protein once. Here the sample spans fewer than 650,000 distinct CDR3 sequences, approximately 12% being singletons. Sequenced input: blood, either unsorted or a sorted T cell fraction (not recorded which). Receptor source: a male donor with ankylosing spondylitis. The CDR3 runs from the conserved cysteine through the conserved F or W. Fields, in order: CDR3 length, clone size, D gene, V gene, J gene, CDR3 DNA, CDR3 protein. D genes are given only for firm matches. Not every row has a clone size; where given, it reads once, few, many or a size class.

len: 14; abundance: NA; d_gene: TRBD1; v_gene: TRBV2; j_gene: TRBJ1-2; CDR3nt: TGTGCCAGCAGTGAGGGACAGGGAGACTATGGCTACACCTTC; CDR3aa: CASSEGQGDYGYTF
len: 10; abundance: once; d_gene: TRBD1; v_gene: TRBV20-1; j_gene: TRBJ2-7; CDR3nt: TGCAGTGCTGCCCGACAGGGGACGAACTTC; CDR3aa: CSAARQGTNF
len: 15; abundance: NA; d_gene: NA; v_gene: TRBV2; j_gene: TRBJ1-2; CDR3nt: TGTGCCAGGGAGGACCGGGACGCTCGGTACAATGGCTACACCTTC; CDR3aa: CAREDRDARYNGYTF
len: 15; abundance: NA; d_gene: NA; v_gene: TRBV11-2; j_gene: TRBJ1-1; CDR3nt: TGTGCCAGCAGCTTATGGAAGCGGTCAGGCCCTGAAGCTTTCTTT; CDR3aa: CASSLWKRSGPEAFF
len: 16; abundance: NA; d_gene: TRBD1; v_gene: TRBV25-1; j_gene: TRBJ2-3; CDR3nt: TGTGCCAGCAGCGCCCCCCGGGACAGGGGAGCAGATACGCAGTATTTT; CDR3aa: CASSAPRDRGADTQYF
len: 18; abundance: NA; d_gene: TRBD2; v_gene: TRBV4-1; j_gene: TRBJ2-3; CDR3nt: TGCGCCAGCAGCCAACCCAATCGGGGGGAGTGGGACGGAAATACGCAGTATTTT; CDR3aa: CASSQPNRGEWDGNTQYF
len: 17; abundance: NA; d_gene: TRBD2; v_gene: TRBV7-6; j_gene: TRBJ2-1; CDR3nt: TGTGCCAACAGATCAACACCAGGACTAGCGGATTACAATGAGCAGTTCTTC; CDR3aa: CANRSTPGLADYNEQFF
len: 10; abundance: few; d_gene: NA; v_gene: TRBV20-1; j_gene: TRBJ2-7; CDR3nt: TGCAGTGCTGGAATCTACGAGCAGTACTTC; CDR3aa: CSAGIYEQYF
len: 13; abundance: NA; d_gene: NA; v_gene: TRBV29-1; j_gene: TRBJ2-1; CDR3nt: TGCAGCGTTGGACATGGGGTGGGGGGTGAGCAGTTCTTC; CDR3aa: CSVGHGVGGEQFF
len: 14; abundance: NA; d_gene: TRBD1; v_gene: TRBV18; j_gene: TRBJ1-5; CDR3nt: TGTGCCAGCTCACCGGACAGGGGGACTCAGCCCCAGCATTTT; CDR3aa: CASSPDRGTQPQHF
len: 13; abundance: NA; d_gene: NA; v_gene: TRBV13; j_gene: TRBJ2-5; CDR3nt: TGTGCCAGCAGCTTGACCCTCCAAGAGACCCAGTACTTC; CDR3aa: CASSLTLQETQYF
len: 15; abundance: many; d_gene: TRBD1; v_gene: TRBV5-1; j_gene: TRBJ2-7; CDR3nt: TGCGCCAGCAGACCCGGACAGGGGGAATCCTACGAGCAGTACTTC; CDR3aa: CASRPGQGESYEQYF
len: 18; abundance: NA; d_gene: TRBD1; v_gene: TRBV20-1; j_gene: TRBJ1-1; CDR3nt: TGCAGTGCTAGAGATCGCGGCAGGGGGACCCCTGGACGGGTTGAAGCTTTCTTT; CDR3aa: CSARDRGRGTPGRVEAFF
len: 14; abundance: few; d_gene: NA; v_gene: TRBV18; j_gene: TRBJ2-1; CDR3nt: TGTGCCAGCTCACCACTCGGGAGTACCCATGAGCAGTTCTTC; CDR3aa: CASSPLGSTHEQFF
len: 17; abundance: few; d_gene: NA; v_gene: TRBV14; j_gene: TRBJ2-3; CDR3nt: TGTGCCAGCAGCCAAGATGAGGCTTGGCCTAGCACAGATACGCAGTATTTT; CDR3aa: CASSQDEAWPSTDTQYF
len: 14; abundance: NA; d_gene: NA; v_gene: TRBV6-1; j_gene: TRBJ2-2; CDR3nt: TGTGCCAGCAGTGAGACAGCCCCGGCAGGGGAGCTGTTTTTT; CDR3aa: CASSETAPAGELFF
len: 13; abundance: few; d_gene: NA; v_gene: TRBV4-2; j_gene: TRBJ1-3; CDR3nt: TGTGCCAGCAGCCAAGAAGGAGGGAACACCATATATTTT; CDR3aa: CASSQEGGNTIYF
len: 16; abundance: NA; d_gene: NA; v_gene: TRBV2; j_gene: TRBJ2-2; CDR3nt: TGTGCCAGCACCCTTAGGAACCCGATCGATTCCGGGGAGCTGTTTTTT; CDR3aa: CASTLRNPIDSGELFF
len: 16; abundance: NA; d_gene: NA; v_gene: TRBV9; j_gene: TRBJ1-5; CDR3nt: TGTGCCAGCAGCGTAGGGGGGGGCCTTAGCAATCAGCCCCAGCATTTT; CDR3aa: CASSVGGGLSNQPQHF
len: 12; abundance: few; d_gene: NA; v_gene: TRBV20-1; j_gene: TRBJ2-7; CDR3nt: TGCAGTGCTAGACGGGGGACCGAAGAGCAGTACTTC; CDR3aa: CSARRGTEEQYF
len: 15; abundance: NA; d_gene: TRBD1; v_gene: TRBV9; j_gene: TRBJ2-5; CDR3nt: TGTGCCAGCAGCGTAGGGGACAGGGTACGCGAGACCCAGTACTTC; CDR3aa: CASSVGDRVRETQYF
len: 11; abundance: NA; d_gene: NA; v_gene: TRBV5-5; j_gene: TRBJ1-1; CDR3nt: TGTGCCAGCAGCTTGTTTGATGAAGCTTTCTTT; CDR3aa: CASSLFDEAFF
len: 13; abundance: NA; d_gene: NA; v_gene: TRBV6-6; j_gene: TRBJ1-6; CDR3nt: TGTGCCAGCAGTTACTCATTTGATTCACCCCTCCACTTT; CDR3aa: CASSYSFDSPLHF
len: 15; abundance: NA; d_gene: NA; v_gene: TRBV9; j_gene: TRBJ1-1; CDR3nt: TGTGCCAGCAGCGTAGATCCTCCAGGGGACACTGAAGCTTTCTTT; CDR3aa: CASSVDPPGDTEAFF
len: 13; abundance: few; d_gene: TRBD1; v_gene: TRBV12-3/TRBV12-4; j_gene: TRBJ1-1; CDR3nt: TGTGCCAGCAGTAGAGGGACAGGGGTTAGTGCTTTCTTT; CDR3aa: CASSRGTGVSAFF
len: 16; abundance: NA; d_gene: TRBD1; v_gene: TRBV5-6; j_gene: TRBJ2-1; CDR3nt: TGTGCCAGCAGCTACACCCAGGGGGCTGCTTTGGATGAGCAGTTCTTC; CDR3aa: CASSYTQGAALDEQFF
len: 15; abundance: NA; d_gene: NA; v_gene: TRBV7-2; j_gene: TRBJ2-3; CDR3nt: TGTGCCAGCAGCTTAGCCAGGTTAAGCACAGATACGCAGTATTTT; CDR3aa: CASSLARLSTDTQYF
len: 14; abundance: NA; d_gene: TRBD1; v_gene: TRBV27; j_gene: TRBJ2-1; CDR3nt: TGTGCCAGCAGTTTGTCCCGACAGGGGAATGAGCAGTTCTTC; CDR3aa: CASSLSRQGNEQFF
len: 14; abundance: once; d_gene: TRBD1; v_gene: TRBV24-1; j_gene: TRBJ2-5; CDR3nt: TGTGCCACCAGTGATTCAGGGGGCTTGAAGACCCAGTACTTC; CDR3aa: CATSDSGGLKTQYF
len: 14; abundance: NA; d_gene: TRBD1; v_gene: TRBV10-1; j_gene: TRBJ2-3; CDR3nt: TGCGCCAGCAGAAGGGACAGAAGTACAGATACGCAGTATTTT; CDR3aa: CASRRDRSTDTQYF
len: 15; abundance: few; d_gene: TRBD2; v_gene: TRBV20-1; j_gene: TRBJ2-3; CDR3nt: TGCAGTGCTAGCCAGCGGGAGTCCCGTGGGGATACGCAGTATTTT; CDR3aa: CSASQRESRGDTQYF
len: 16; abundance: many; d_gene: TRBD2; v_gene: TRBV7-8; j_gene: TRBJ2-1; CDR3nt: TGTGCCAGCAGCTCCGTCAGCGGGAGATCCTACAATGAGCAGTTCTTC; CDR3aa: CASSSVSGRSYNEQFF
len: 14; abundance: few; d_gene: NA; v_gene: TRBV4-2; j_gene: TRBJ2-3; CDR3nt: TGTGCCAGCAGCCATGAAACTCCTAAAGATACGCAGTATTTT; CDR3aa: CASSHETPKDTQYF
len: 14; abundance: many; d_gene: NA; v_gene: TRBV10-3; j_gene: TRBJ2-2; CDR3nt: TGTGCCATCAGTGACAGGGTAAACACCGGGGAGCTGTTTTTT; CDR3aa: CAISDRVNTGELFF
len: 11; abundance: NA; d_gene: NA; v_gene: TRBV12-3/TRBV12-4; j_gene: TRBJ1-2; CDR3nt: TGTGCCAGCAGTCAGACAGACGGCTACACCTTC; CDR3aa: CASSQTDGYTF
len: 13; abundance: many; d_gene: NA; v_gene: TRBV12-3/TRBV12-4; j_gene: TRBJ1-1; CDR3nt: TGTGCCAGCAGTCCAAGGACAAACACTGAAGCTTTCTTT; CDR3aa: CASSPRTNTEAFF
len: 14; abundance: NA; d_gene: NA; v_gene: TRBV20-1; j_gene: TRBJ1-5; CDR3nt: TGCAGTGCTAGGGCAGGGAGCGACAATCAGCCCCAGCATTTT; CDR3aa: CSARAGSDNQPQHF
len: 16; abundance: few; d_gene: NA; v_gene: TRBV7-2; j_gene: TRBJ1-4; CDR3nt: TGTGCCAGCAGCCCAATCGGGGTTGCAACTAATGAAAAACTGTTTTTT; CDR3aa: CASSPIGVATNEKLFF
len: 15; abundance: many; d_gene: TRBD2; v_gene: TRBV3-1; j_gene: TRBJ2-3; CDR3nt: TGTGCCAGCAGCCAGTCGACTAGCGGGAGTCGTACGCAGTATTTT; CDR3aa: CASSQSTSGSRTQYF
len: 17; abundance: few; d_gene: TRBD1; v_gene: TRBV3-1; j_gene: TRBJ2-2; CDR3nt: TGTGCCAGCAGCCTCCCCAACAGGGGGTCGACCACCGGGGAGCTGTTTTTT; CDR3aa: CASSLPNRGSTTGELFF
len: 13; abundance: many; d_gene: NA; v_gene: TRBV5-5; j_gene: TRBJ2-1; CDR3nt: TGTGCCAGCACCGGAGGAGGGTACAATGAGCAGTTCTTC; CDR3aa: CASTGGGYNEQFF
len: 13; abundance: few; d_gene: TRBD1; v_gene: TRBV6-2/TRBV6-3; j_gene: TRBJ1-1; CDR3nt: TGTGCCAGCGGCACCAGGGGGCTGGCTGAAGCTTTCTTT; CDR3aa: CASGTRGLAEAFF
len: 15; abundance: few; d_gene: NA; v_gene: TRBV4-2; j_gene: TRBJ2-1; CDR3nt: TGTGCCAGCAGCCAAGACGGACGGATTAACAATGAGCAGTTCTTC; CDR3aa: CASSQDGRINNEQFF
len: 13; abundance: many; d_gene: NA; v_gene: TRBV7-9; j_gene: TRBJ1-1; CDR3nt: TGTGCCAGCAGCTATACAGAGAACACTGAAGCTTTCTTT; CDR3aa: CASSYTENTEAFF
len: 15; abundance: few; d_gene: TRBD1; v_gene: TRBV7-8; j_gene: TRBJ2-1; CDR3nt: TGTGCCAGCAGCTCAGGGACAGGGCTCAACAATGAGCAGTTCTTC; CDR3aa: CASSSGTGLNNEQFF
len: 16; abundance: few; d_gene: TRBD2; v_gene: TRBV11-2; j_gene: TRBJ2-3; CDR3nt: TGTGCCAGCAGCTTTTTAGCGGGAGTAGGTGCAGATACGCAGTATTTT; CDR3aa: CASSFLAGVGADTQYF
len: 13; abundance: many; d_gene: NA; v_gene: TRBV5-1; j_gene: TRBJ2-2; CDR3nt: TGCGCCAGCAGCTTTGAGCCGGACGGGGAGCTGTTTTTT; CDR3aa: CASSFEPDGELFF
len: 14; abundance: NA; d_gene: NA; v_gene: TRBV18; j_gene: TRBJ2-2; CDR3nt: TGTGCCAGCTCACTGCCTAGCGACACCGGGGAGCTGTTTTTT; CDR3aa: CASSLPSDTGELFF
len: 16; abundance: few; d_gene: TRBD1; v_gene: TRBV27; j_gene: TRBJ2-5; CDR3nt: TGTGCCAGCAGTGAGGGGACAGGGGTGTTTCGGGAGACCCAGTACTTC; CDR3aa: CASSEGTGVFRETQYF
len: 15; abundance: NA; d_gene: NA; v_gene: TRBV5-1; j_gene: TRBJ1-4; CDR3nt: TGCGCCAGCAGCTTGGTTCCGGGGGGCCAGGAAAAACTGTTTTTT; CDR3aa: CASSLVPGGQEKLFF
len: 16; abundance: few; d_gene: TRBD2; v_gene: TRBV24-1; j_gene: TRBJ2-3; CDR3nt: TGTGCCACCAGTGATTTGCGGACTAGCGGTGCCGATACGCAGTATTTT; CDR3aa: CATSDLRTSGADTQYF
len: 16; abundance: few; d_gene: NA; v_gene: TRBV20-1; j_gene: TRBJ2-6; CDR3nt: TGCAGTGCTAACACGGGACACAGCTCTGGGGCCAACGTCCTGACTTTC; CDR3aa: CSANTGHSSGANVLTF
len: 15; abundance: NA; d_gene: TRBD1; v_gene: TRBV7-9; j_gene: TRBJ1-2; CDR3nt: TGTGCCAGCAGCTTAGCCCAGGGGGCGCATGATGGCTACACCTTC; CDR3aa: CASSLAQGAHDGYTF
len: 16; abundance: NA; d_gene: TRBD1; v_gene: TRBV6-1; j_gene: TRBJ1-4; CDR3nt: TGTGCCAGCAGTAGAACACAGGGGGCAACTAATGAAAAACTGTTTTTT; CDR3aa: CASSRTQGATNEKLFF
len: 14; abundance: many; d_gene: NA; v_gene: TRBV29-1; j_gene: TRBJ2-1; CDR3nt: TGCAGCGTTGACCCACCGGGCGGGAACAATGAGCAGTTCTTC; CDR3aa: CSVDPPGGNNEQFF
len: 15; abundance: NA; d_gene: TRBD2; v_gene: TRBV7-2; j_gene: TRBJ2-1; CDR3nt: TGTGCCAGCAGCTGGACTAGCGGGAGTTCGGGTGAGCAGTTCTTC; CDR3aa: CASSWTSGSSGEQFF
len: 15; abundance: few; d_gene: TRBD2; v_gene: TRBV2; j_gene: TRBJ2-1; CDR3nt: TGTGCCAGCAGGTCCGGGACTAGCGGGAAAAATGAGCAGTTCTTC; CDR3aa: CASRSGTSGKNEQFF
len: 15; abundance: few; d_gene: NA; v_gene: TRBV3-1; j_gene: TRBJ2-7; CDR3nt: TGTGCCAGCAGCCCCCCCCGGACACGAACCTACGAGCAGTACTTC; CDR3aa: CASSPPRTRTYEQYF